The 4 T cell receptor beta chains given below trace back to one sample, sequenced in a study of blood T cell repertoires in COVID-19. Produced via immunoSEQ multiplex PCR; TCRdb's table is partial and in-frame only. The sample carries about 59,000 clones, around 86% recorded once. Sequencing was carried out using peripheral blood. Receptor source: a woman of 80 years or more with active or convalescent COVID-19.

J is TRBJ1-1 and V is TRBV7-2, with D possibly being TRBD1 (6 bases). The CDR3 length is 17 residues. V was cut by 2 bases and J by 1 base, with 17 bases left in between. The germline V gene has CDR1 SGHTA and CDR2 FQGNSA. CDR3 region: CASSLSGPAGANTEAFF. CDR3 DNA: TGTGCCAGCAGCTTATCGGGGCCGGCAGGGGCGAACACTGAAGCTTTCTTT.

The V gene is TRBV4-3, the J gene TRBJ2-3; D gene uncertain. In germline, CDR1 is LGHNA, CDR2 YSLEER. The CDR3 loop spans 16 amino acids. V was clipped by 0 bases and J by 5 bases, with 15 bases between them. Written as DNA, the CDR3 is TGCGCCAGCAGCCAAGAGGCACCCAGTACACGAGATACGCAGTATTTT. This translates into CASSQEAPSTRDTQYF.

This clone was seen once. The genes are TRBV5-1 and TRBJ1-1; 7 bases match TRBD1. Losses at the gene ends were 3 bases for V and 10 bases for J; bases not matched to a gene: 12. There are 14 residues in the CDR3. Germline V lookup: CDR1 SGHRS, CDR2 YFSETQ. The CDR3 region has the DNA TGCGCCAGCAGCTCTTCGCATCTCCGGGACAGAGCTTTCTTT. It specifies CASSSSHLRDRAFF.

CDR3 protein: CASSTLQTYEQYF. The CDR3 DNA is TGTGCCAGCAGCACCCTACAGACCTACGAGCAGTACTTC. The chain links TRBV12-3 or TRBV12-4 to TRBJ2-7; D not resolved. This CDR3 spans 13 amino acids. Trimming left V 6 bases short and J 2 bases short, with 11 bases between.